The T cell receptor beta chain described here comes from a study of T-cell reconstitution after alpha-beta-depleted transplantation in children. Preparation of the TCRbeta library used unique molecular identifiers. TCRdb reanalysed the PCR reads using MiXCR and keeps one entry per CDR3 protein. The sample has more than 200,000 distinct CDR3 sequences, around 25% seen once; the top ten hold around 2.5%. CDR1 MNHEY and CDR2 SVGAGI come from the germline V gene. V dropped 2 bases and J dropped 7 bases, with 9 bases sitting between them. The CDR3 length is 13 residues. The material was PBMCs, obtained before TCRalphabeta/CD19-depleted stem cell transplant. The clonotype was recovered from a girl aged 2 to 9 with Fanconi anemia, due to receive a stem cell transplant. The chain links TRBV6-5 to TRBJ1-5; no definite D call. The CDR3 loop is CASSYNWGQPQHF. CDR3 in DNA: TGTGCCAGCAGTTACAATTGGGGACAGCCCCAGCATTTT.